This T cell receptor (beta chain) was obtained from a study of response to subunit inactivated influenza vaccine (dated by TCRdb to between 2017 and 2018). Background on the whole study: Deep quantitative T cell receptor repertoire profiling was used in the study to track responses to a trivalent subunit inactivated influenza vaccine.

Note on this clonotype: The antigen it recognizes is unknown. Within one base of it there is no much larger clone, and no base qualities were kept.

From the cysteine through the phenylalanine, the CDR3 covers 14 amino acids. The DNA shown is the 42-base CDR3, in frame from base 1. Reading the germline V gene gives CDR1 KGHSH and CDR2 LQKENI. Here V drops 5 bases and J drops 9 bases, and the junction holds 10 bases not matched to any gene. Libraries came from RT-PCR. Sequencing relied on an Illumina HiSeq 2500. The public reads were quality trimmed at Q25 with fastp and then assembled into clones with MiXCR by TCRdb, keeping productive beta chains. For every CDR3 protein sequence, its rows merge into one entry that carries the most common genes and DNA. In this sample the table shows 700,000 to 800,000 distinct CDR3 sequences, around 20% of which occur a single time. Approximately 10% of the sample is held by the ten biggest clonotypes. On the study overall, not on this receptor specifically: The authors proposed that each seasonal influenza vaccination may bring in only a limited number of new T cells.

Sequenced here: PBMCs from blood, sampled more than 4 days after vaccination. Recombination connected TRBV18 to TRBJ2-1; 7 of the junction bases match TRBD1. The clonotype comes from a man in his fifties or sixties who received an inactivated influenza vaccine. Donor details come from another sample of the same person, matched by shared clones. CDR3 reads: CASSATTGSGEQFF. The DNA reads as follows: TGTGCCAGCTCAGCCACGACAGGGAGCGGTGAGCAGTTCTTC. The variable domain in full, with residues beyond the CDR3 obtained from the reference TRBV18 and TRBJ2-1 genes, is NAGVMQNPRHLVRRRGQEARLRCSPMKGHSHVYWYRQLPEEGLKFMVYLQKENIIDESGMPKERFSAEFPKEGPSILRIQQVVRGDSAAYFCASSATTGSGEQFFGPGTRLTVL.